One and the same sample provided the 14 T cell receptor beta chains below, sequenced in a study of cytomegalovirus exposure and HLA in healthy donors. Researchers ran the PCR with 60 Vbeta and 13 Jbeta primers. Sequencing was performed with immunoSEQ multiplex PCR; in TCRdb, only in-frame clones are kept and a portion is missing. The sample comprises some 100,000 clones, about 79% of which are singletons, and 1.2% rests with the top ten. Sequencing used PBMCs. The receptors here all came from a woman aged 18-30 years in good health and CMV-seronegative.

Turning to this clone: Other DNA sequences in this sample translate to the same CDR3. The CDR3 is CASSLAGGRETQYF. Here the CDR3 DNA reads TGTGCCAGCTCACTAGCGGGGGGTCGAGAGACCCAGTACTTC. The chain combines TRBV18 with TRBJ2-5, with 10 bases identical to TRBD2. With V trimmed by 4 bases and J by 4 bases, 3 bases remained unmatched. Per germline, CDR1 KGHSH and CDR2 LQKENI. CDR3 length: 14 amino acids.

The rearrangement joins TRBV11-3 to TRBJ2-7, with 9 bases identical to TRBD1. Germline V gives CDR1 SGHNT, CDR2 YENEEA. Losses at the gene ends were 0 bases for V and 7 bases for J; bases not matched to a gene: 16. The CDR3 has 18 amino acids. CDR3 DNA: TGTGCCAGCAGCTTAGATCCCAAGCGGGACAGGGACTTTGGGGAGCAGTACTTC. Its translation: CASSLDPKRDRDFGEQYF.

The chain is built from TRBV4-1 and TRBJ1-4; weak D call: TRBD1 (5 bases). Trimming shortened V by 1 base and J by 11 bases, and 11 bases separated the two germline ends. The CDR3 is 13 amino acids. Germline CDR1 MGHRA, CDR2 YSYEKL. The DNA of the CDR3 is TGCGCCAGCAGCCAAGGGCAGGGCGGCAAACTGTTTTTT. Protein sequence: CASSQGQGGKLFF.

The chain links TRBV11-1 to TRBJ2-5; TRBD2 agrees at 9 bases. The trim removed 3 bases at V and 1 base at J, leaving 6 bases unmatched. The CDR3 consists of 16 residues. CDR1 SGHAT and CDR2 FQDESV come from the germline V gene (reference sequence). In nucleotides, the CDR3 is TGTGCCAGCAGCTTTGGACTAGCGTGGACCCAAGAGACCCAGTACTTC. As protein: CASSFGLAWTQETQYF.

V is TRBV6-4 and J is TRBJ2-5; 12 bases map to TRBD2. The length of the CDR3 is 15 residues. Germline V gene sequence: CDR1 MRHNA, CDR2 SNTAGT. The trim removed 5 bases at V and 4 bases at J, leaving 5 bases unmatched. The CDR3 DNA sequence: TGTGCCAGCAGTCCTCTAGCGGGAGGGCCAGAGACCCAGTACTTC. It is translated as CASSPLAGGPETQYF.

This clone showed up just once. The rearrangement uses TRBV5-1 and TRBJ2-7; a possible D gene is TRBD2 (6 bases). CDR1 is SGHRS, CDR2 YFSETQ, per germline. This CDR3 spans 13 amino acids. Trimming stripped 5 bases from V and 1 base from J, with 10 bases between. The CDR3, as DNA: TGCGCCAGCAGTCATGGGGGGTCCTACGAGCAGTACTTC. Translating gives CASSHGGSYEQYF.

The chain uses TRBV10-2 and TRBJ2-3; 10 bases fit TRBD1. The J segment lost 5 bases and the V segment lost 4 bases, leaving 9 bases of the junction unmatched. Per the germline V gene, CDR1 is WSHSY and CDR2 is SAAADI. The CDR3 is 16 amino acids. This chain's CDR3 is CASSGQGAVTLDTQYF. DNA for the CDR3: TGCGCCAGCAGTGGACAGGGGGCAGTCACACTAGATACGCAGTATTTT.

V is TRBV6-5 and J is TRBJ2-7; 9 nucleotides align to TRBD2. CDR1 and CDR2 (germline): MNHEY, SVGAGI. The CDR3 loop spans 16 amino acids. The trim removed 0 bases at V and 1 base at J, leaving 4 bases unmatched. The CDR3 region is CASSYSSSGASYEQYF. In DNA form, the CDR3 reads TGTGCCAGCAGTTACTCTTCTAGCGGGGCTTCCTACGAGCAGTACTTC.

This clone was detected a few times. The J gene is TRBJ2-3, the V gene TRBV6-1; TRBD1 matches 7 bases. This CDR3 comprises 13 residues. Unmatched junction bases numbered 0, after V lost 2 bases and J lost 4 bases. CDR1 and CDR2 from the germline V gene are MNHNS and SASEGT. The CDR3 coding sequence is TGTGCCAGCAGTGAACAGGGGGCAGATACGCAGTATTTT. Protein product: CASSEQGADTQYF.

J is TRBJ2-1 and V is TRBV6-4; 13 nucleotides match TRBD2. This CDR3 is 15 amino acids long. Germline-derived CDR1 and CDR2 are MRHNA and SNTAGT. The V segment lost 6 bases and the J segment 6 bases; nucleotides outside the gene matches: 5. CDR3 DNA sequence: TGTGCCAGCAGCACCACTAGCGGGGGGGCCAATGAGCAGTTCTTC. This encodes CASSTTSGGANEQFF.

V is TRBV7-8 and J is TRBJ1-4; 9 bases are a match to TRBD1. This CDR3 has 16 residues. V dropped 1 base and J dropped 3; count of bases not matched to a gene: 3. Germline loops: CDR1 SGHVS, CDR2 FQNEAQ. The CDR3 loop reads CASSLGTGVPNEKLFF. The CDR3 region has the DNA TGTGCCAGCAGCTTAGGGACAGGGGTTCCTAATGAAAAACTGTTTTTT.

The chain employs TRBV19 and TRBJ2-3; D is undetermined. Germline V gene data show CDR1 as LNHDA and CDR2 as SQIVND (reference sequence). V shed 8 bases and J shed 6 bases, with 9 bases lying between them. The CDR3 sequence is 11 residues long. The CDR3 DNA reads TGTGCCAGTGGCAACACGGATACGCAGTATTTT. This codes for CASGNTDTQYF.

This chain links TRBV2 with TRBJ2-5, with TRBD2 matching 9 bases. Matching the DNA end better, TRBJ2-7 makes the J call doubtful. Germline loops: CDR1 SNHLY, CDR2 FYNNEI. The CDR3 extends over 14 amino acids. The CDR3 loop reads CASSALAGTHEQYF. The CDR3 nucleotides read TGTGCCAGCAGTGCGCTAGCGGGAACCCACGAGCAGTACTTC.

The CDR3 loop reads CASSSPPGQGFTEAFF. The CDR3 DNA is TGTGCCAGCAGCTCCCCACCAGGACAGGGGTTCACTGAAGCTTTCTTT. The chain uses TRBV5-4 and TRBJ1-1, with TRBD1 identical over 9 bases. CDR1 SGHNT and CDR2 YYREEE come from the germline V gene (reference sequence). V gave up 3 bases and J gave up 4 bases; unmatched junction bases: 10. The CDR3 has 16 amino acids.